This T cell receptor (beta chain) is from a study of long-term antiretroviral therapy in people with HIV. CDR1 is GTSNPN, CDR2 SVGIG, per germline (reference sequence). V dropped 5 bases and J dropped 6 bases, with 11 bases sitting between them. The length of the CDR3 is 13 residues. This clone was counted a few times. Survey level was the resolution at which the v3.0 immunoSEQ assay ran. Some clones are missing from TCRdb's copy, which holds only in-frame ones; the method was immunoSEQ multiplex PCR. In the table there are fewer than 25,000 clones, approximately 90% of which are singletons. The material sequenced was unsorted PBMCs, taken 1.8 years before starting antiretroviral therapy. This chain connects TRBV30 to TRBJ1-6, with TRBD1 as a possible D gene (6 bases). The TCR was taken from a man aged 45 to 65 with HIV. The CDR3 nucleotides are TGTGCCTGGTCAGACAGGCCTAATTCACCCCTCCACTTT. Amino acid sequence: CAWSDRPNSPLHF.